This T cell receptor beta chain comes out of a study of shared clonotypes between healthy human individuals. This CDR3 is 17 amino acids long. V gave up 2 bases and J gave up 2 bases; unmatched junction bases: 4. CDR1 SGHAT and CDR2 FQDESV come from the germline V gene (reference sequence). Assay used: immunoSEQ multiplex PCR; TCRdb lists only in-frame clones, some missing. The sample lists roughly 500,000 clones, approximately 79% occurring once. Sequenced: PBMCs. The receptor comes from a woman aged 40 to 50 in good health. Some clones in this sample may be carry-over from other donors' samples. The genes are TRBV11-1 and TRBJ2-2; 11 positions match TRBD1. The CDR3 DNA follows: TGTGCCAGCAGCTTACGGACAGGGGGCGGAAACACCGGGGAGCTGTTTTTT. It translates to CASSLRTGGGNTGELFF.